Below, 8 T cell receptor beta chains from the same sample are listed, as sequenced in a study of OX40 agonist ivuxolimab in advanced cancers. Profiled with immunoSEQ multiplex PCR; TCRdb holds only in-frame clones, not every one. Of about 95,000 clones detected, 91% appear once; the ten largest clones hold 2% to 3%. Specimen: CD4+ or CD8+ T cells sorted from blood, collected in a trial of the OX40 agonist ivuxolimab. These receptors originate from an adult with an advanced solid tumor such as melanoma, head and neck, liver or kidney cancer.

This clone was seen just once. The CDR3: CASSELRQVVTGELFF. CDR3 DNA sequence: TGTGCCAGCAGTGAATTGAGGCAGGTGGTCACCGGGGAGCTGTTTTTT. J is TRBJ2-2 and V is TRBV6-1, with D unresolved. The CDR3 is made up of 16 amino acids. V lost 2 bases, J lost 4 bases, and 14 bases lay in between. Germline CDR1 reads MNHNS; CDR2 reads SASEGT.

This clone was seen only a few times. The J gene is TRBJ1-1, the V gene TRBV7-3; D remains ambiguous. Germline V CDR1 and CDR2: SGHTA, FQGTGA. V lost 3 bases, J lost 8 bases, and 13 bases lay in between. This CDR3 is built from 13 residues. In DNA, the CDR3 is TGTGCCAGCAGCTTTACCGGGCGGTCCGAAGCTTTCTTT. Translation gives CASSFTGRSEAFF. The full variable domain, completed using reference TRBV7-3 and TRBJ1-1, is GAGVSQTPSNKVTEKGKYVELRCDPISGHTALYWYRQSLGQGPEFLIYFQGTGAADDSGLPNDRFFAVRPEGSVSTLKIQRTERGDSAVYLCASSFTGRSEAFFGQGTRLTVV.

The chain joins TRBV28 to TRBJ2-7; perhaps TRBD2 as D (5 bases). Germline-derived CDR1 and CDR2 are MDHEN and SYDVKM. This CDR3 has 15 amino acids. The ends were cut back, 4 bases at V and 0 bases at J, with 13 bases in the middle. CDR3 in DNA: TGTGCCAGCAGTTCGCTCGGACTGTACTCCTACGAGCAGTACTTC. This sequence encodes CASSSLGLYSYEQYF.

CDR3 DNA sequence: TGTGCCAGTACCCCCTCCGGCGCTAACTATGGCTACACCTTC. This sequence encodes CASTPSGANYGYTF. J is TRBJ1-2 and V is TRBV19, with no clear D. V lost 7 bases to trimming and J lost 0 bases, with 12 bases between them. Germline-derived CDR1 and CDR2 are LNHDA and SQIVND (reference sequence). The CDR3 runs 14 residues.

V and J are TRBV6-5 and TRBJ1-6; D uncertain. Germline loops: CDR1 MNHEY, CDR2 SVGAGI. The V end lost 0 bases, the J end lost 7 bases, and 7 bases lay between the germline ends. The CDR3 runs 14 residues. CDR3 nucleotide sequence: TGTGCCAGCAGTTACTCCGGCGGGAATTCACCCCTCCACTTT. Translated, it gives CASSYSGGNSPLHF.

V gene TRBV21-1 combines with J gene TRBJ1-1; the D call TRBD1 from the table was never checked on the DNA. TRBV21-1 is termed a pseudogene. The CDR3 is 16 residues long. DNA of the CDR3: TGTGCCAGCAGCAAGGACCGGACAGACCTAAACACTGAAGCTTTCTTT. This translates into CASSKDRTDLNTEAFF.

The J gene is TRBJ2-7, the V gene TRBV11-2, with TRBD2 matching over 8 bases. Looked up from germline, CDR1 is SGHAT and CDR2 is FQNNGV. The V gene end was trimmed by 5 bases and the J gene end by 7 bases; junction bases not matched to a gene: 7. The CDR3 covers 13 residues. The chain's CDR3 is CASSPGSGVEQYF. In DNA form, the CDR3 reads TGTGCCAGCAGCCCCGGTAGCGGGGTAGAGCAGTACTTC.

In DNA form, the CDR3 reads TGTGCCAGCAGCTTTGCACCGGGACAGGTGAACACCGGGGAGCTGTTTTTT. This codes for CASSFAPGQVNTGELFF. The V and J genes are TRBV7-9 and TRBJ2-2; 8 positions match TRBD1. The junction had 7 bases not matched to a gene; V was cut back by 3 bases and J by 1 base. This CDR3 comprises 17 residues. Germline V gene sequence: CDR1 SEHNR, CDR2 FQNEAQ (reference sequence).